This note documents a single T cell receptor beta chain sequence. What it recognizes is unknown. This CDR3 contains 15 residues. The germline V gene encodes CDR1 KGHSH and CDR2 LQKENI. Between the trimmed V and J ends, which lost 3 bases and 1 base, there was a span of 9 bases. The sample is drawn from a study of Ad26.COV2.S vaccination and SARS-CoV-2 variants. Study overall: Once, or twice with 56 days between doses, Ad26.COV2.S was given intramuscularly. Study results and caveats: Marked by substantial breadth, spike-specific CD8+ and CD4+ T cell responses were reportedly seen after vaccination. Total T cell responses were possibly underestimated by TCR breadth and depth analyses.

Documented treatment: 15 to 20 received Ad26.COV2.S at low or high dose, single or two shots; roughly 5 received placebo; per-sample allocation not given. Samples were taken on day 63 after the first vaccine or placebo injection. Cohort 1b enrolled adults aged 18-55 years in Boston. Method: immunoSEQ multiplex PCR; TCRdb's copy keeps in-frame clones and lacks some. The sample shows hundreds of thousands of clones, more than 70% of them seen only once. The sequenced sample was peripheral blood, obtained in a trial of Ad26.COV2.S vaccine versus placebo. The origin of this receptor is a person between 18 and 60 years old who received the Ad26.COV2.S COVID-19 vaccine or a placebo. This chain joins TRBV18 and TRBJ2-2; D is ambiguous. CDR3 in amino acids: CASSPRAVNTGELFF. The DNA for the CDR3 is TGTGCCAGCTCACCTCGAGCAGTGAACACCGGGGAGCTGTTTTTT.